Given below is one T cell receptor beta chain in context. Its antigen is undetermined. The record originates from a study of T cell responses to AZD1222 COVID-19 vaccine. Findings and limits, study-wide: Repertoire sampling was restricted to post-peak T cell response timepoints. The donor cohort was predominantly white British with a female majority, and clonal diversity may have been underestimated.

Data came from immunoSEQ multiplex PCR; TCRdb stores just in-frame clones and leaves some out. This sample has some 120,000 clones, with over 75% found just once. Second-dose recipients at about 4 or about 12 weeks were treated as one pooled group. In germline, CDR1 is SGHTA, CDR2 FQGNSA. The CDR3 runs to 17 residues. Trimming removed 4 bases from V and 0 bases from J, with 16 bases in between. The gene calls are TRBV7-2 and TRBJ1-3; a weak D match, TRBD1 (5 bases). This receptor was taken from an adult who received the AZD1222 COVID-19 vaccine. The starting material was peripheral blood, obtained 28 days after the second AZD1222 dose. Written as DNA, the CDR3 is TGTGCCAGCAGCTCCCAGGGCGTCCGGAGCTCTGGAAACACCATATATTTT. This encodes CASSSQGVRSSGNTIYF.